The entry below describes one T cell receptor beta chain. Clones were sequenced by immunoSEQ multiplex PCR, and TCRdb holds only the in-frame ones, with some missing. The profile shows some 350,000 clones, about nine tenths of them singletons. Germline CDR1 reads KGHSH; CDR2 reads LQKENI. This CDR3 region has 13 residues. V was pared by 6 bases and J by 3 bases, with 4 bases of the junction left unmatched. The sample belongs to a study of blood T cell repertoires in COVID-19. This TCR was sampled from a woman aged 45-65 years with COVID-19, enrolled during active disease. This sequence joins TRBV18 and TRBJ2-7; the match to TRBD2 covers 8 bases. The source material was peripheral blood. The chain's CDR3 is CASSQGLDYEQYF. The CDR3 region has the DNA TGTGCCAGCTCCCAGGGACTAGACTACGAGCAGTACTTC. Looking up the rest from reference TRBV18 and TRBJ2-7 gives the full variable domain: NAGVMQNPRHLVRRRGQEARLRCSPMKGHSHVYWYRQLPEEGLKFMVYLQKENIIDESGMPKERFSAEFPKEGPSILRIQQVVRGDSAAYFCASSQGLDYEQYFGPGTRLTVT.